Below, 19 T cell receptor beta chains from the same sample are listed, as sequenced in a study of cytomegalovirus exposure and HLA in healthy donors. The study ran its PCR with 60 Vbeta and 13 Jbeta primers. The repertoire was sequenced with immunoSEQ multiplex PCR; TCRdb's copy has only in-frame clones and lacks some. Among about 180,000 clones listed, around 80% were seen once. The sequencing sample was made of PBMCs. Source of these receptors: a girl between 10 and 17 years old in good health and CMV-seropositive.

The chain has TRBV18 and TRBJ1-2; TRBD1 aligns across 7 bases. Per the germline V gene, CDR1 is KGHSH and CDR2 is LQKENI. The CDR3 runs 17 residues. V was clipped by 3 bases and J by 1 base; unmatched bases: 11. Here the CDR3 reads CASSPPGTAKNNYGYTF. Here the CDR3 DNA reads TGTGCCAGCTCACCCCCCGGGACAGCGAAGAATAACTATGGCTACACCTTC. The whole variable domain, filled in from reference TRBV18 and TRBJ1-2, reads NAGVMQNPRHLVRRRGQEARLRCSPMKGHSHVYWYRQLPEEGLKFMVYLQKENIIDESGMPKERFSAEFPKEGPSILRIQQVVRGDSAAYFCASSPPGTAKNNYGYTFGSGTRLTVV.

The V gene is TRBV7-2, the J gene TRBJ2-3; TRBD2 aligns across 10 bases. The CDR3 loop spans 16 amino acids. Germline CDR1 and CDR2: SGHTA and FQGNSA. The V gene end was trimmed by 3 bases and the J gene end by 1 base; junction bases not matched to a gene: 4. CDR3 sequence reads: CASSFPLAGGTDTQYF. The CDR3 DNA reads TGTGCCAGCAGCTTCCCCCTAGCGGGAGGCACAGATACGCAGTATTTT.

This sequence joins TRBV5-6 and TRBJ2-4, with 11 bases that match TRBD1. Germline loops: CDR1 SGHDT, CDR2 YYEEEE. Unmatched junction bases numbered 5, after V lost 2 bases and J lost 4 bases. The CDR3 has 16 amino acids. The CDR3 DNA sequence: TGTGCCAGCAGCTTAGGGACAGGGGGAATGAAAAACATTCAGTACTTC. As protein: CASSLGTGGMKNIQYF.

The V and J genes are TRBV5-1 and TRBJ1-2; TRBD1 matches 10 bases. The length of the CDR3 is 14 residues. V dropped 4 bases and J dropped 8; count of bases not matched to a gene: 8. Germline values: CDR1 SGHRS, CDR2 YFSETQ. DNA of the CDR3: TGCGCCAGCAGCGCCTGGGACAGGGGACAGGGCTACACCTTC. This encodes CASSAWDRGQGYTF.

V and J are TRBV2 and TRBJ1-1; D call uncertain. V was clipped by 6 bases and J by 10 bases, with 18 bases between them. CDR1 SNHLY and CDR2 FYNNEI come from the germline V gene. The CDR3 runs 13 residues. The chain's CDR3 is CASRNNRDGPAFF. The CDR3 DNA sequence: TGTGCCAGCAGAAACAACAGAGATGGGCCAGCTTTCTTT.

The chain has TRBV4-1 and TRBJ2-7; tentative D call: TRBD1 (6 bases). Per germline, CDR1 MGHRA and CDR2 YSYEKL. The CDR3 spans 16 residues. Trimming removed 4 bases at V and 5 bases at J, with 21 bases between. CDR3 protein: CASSPIPRGRRDEQYF. Written as DNA, the CDR3 is TGCGCCAGCAGCCCTATCCCCAGGGGACGGCGCGACGAGCAGTACTTC.

The chain combines TRBV7-9 with TRBJ1-1, with 8 nucleotides matching TRBD1. The germline CDR1 and CDR2 sequences are SEHNR and FQNEAQ (reference sequence). The V and J ends lost 4 bases and 1 base, in that order; junction bases with no gene match: 5. The CDR3 contains 15 residues. The CDR3 loop is CASSYRGQANTEAFF. CDR3 DNA sequence: TGTGCCAGCAGCTACCGGGGACAGGCGAACACTGAAGCTTTCTTT.

This chain links TRBV14 with TRBJ1-2, with TRBD1 matching 9 bases. The CDR3 runs to 14 residues. Germline trimming cut 4 bases from V and 8 bases from J; bases unmatched to any gene: 8. Germline V gives CDR1 SGHDN, CDR2 FVKESK. The CDR3 here is CASSLDRGLKGYTF. The CDR3 DNA reads as TGTGCCAGCAGCCTCGACAGGGGGTTAAAGGGCTACACCTTC. The whole variable domain, remainder taken from reference TRBV14 and TRBJ1-2, is EAGVTQFPSHSVIEKGQTVTLRCDPISGHDNLYWYRRVMGKEIKFLLHFVKESKQDESGMPNNRFLAERTGGTYSTLKVQPAELEDSGVYFCASSLDRGLKGYTFGSGTRLTVV.

This chain connects TRBV7-2 to TRBJ2-2; 9 bases agree with TRBD2. The CDR3 loop spans 16 amino acids. Losses at the gene ends were 2 bases for V and 6 bases for J; bases not matched to a gene: 7. The germline gives CDR1 SGHTA, CDR2 FQGNSA. CDR3 nucleotide sequence: TGTGCCAGCAGCTTATCTCTAGCGGGAAGGTCCGGGGAGCTGTTTTTT. This translates into CASSLSLAGRSGELFF.

V and J are TRBV6-5 and TRBJ2-7, with 8 bases lining up with TRBD2. Germline V gives CDR1 MNHEY, CDR2 SVGAGI. The CDR3 spans 14 residues. The V segment lost 6 bases and the J segment 1 base; nucleotides outside the gene matches: 5. CDR3 sequence: CASSRTSYSYEQYF. The CDR3 coding sequence is TGTGCCAGCAGCCGGACTAGCTATTCCTACGAGCAGTACTTC.

The chain is built from TRBV7-9 and TRBJ2-5; 8 bases map to TRBD2. In germline, CDR1 is SEHNR, CDR2 FQNEAQ (reference sequence). The CDR3 loop spans 12 amino acids. CDR3 sequence reads: CGTLAGGETQYF. CDR3 sequence (DNA): TGTGGCACCCTAGCGGGCGGGGAGACCCAGTACTTC.

The chain carries TRBV6-5 and TRBJ2-3, with 9 nucleotides matching TRBD1. The V gene end was trimmed by 6 bases and the J gene end by 1 base; junction bases not matched to a gene: 2. The CDR3 sequence is 14 residues long. Germline CDR1 MNHEY, CDR2 SVGAGI. CDR3 DNA: TGTGCCAGCAGAGACAGGGGGGGCACAGATACGCAGTATTTT. Protein: CASRDRGGTDTQYF.

This clone was observed a few times. This chain connects TRBV6-5 to TRBJ2-1; D call uncertain. Trimming took off 4 bases at V and 5 bases at J, with 9 bases between the two ends. CDR3 size: 13 residues. CDR1 is MNHEY and CDR2 is SVGAGI in the germline V gene. CDR3 DNA sequence: TGTGCCAGCAGTTTATCCGGAGACAATGAGCAGTTCTTC. It codes for CASSLSGDNEQFF.

The rearrangement uses TRBV27 and TRBJ2-7; 11 bases line up with TRBD2. CDR3 length equals 16 residues. Germline CDR1 reads MNHEY; CDR2 reads SMNVEV (reference sequence). V gave up 5 bases and J gave up 3 bases; unmatched junction bases: 9. CDR3 sequence: CASSPLGTSGFYEQYF. In nucleotides, the CDR3 is TGTGCCAGCAGTCCCCTCGGGACTAGCGGTTTCTACGAGCAGTACTTC.

This chain uses TRBV7-9 with TRBJ2-4; 13 bases are a match to TRBD2. J gave up 0 bases and V 3 bases, and 2 bases lay outside the gene matches. The CDR3 sequence is 17 residues long. The germline CDR1 and CDR2 sequences are SEHNR and FQNEAQ (reference sequence). As DNA, the CDR3 is TGTGCCAGCAGCTTGGGACTAGCGGGACCAGCCAAAAACATTCAGTACTTC. It specifies CASSLGLAGPAKNIQYF.

V gene TRBV6-1 combines with J gene TRBJ2-7; unclear D gene. The CDR3 consists of 15 residues. Deletions cut 2 bases from V and 2 bases from J, with 13 bases between. Germline V lookup: CDR1 MNHNS, CDR2 SASEGT. The CDR3 DNA reads as TGTGCCAGCAGTGAACTTAAAGCATCCCCCTACGAGCAGTACTTC. Residues: CASSELKASPYEQYF.

V gene TRBV7-6 combines with J gene TRBJ1-3; possibly TRBD1 for D (6 bases). Trimming took 5 bases from V and 7 from J, leaving 21 bases between them. Germline lookup yields CDR1 SGHVS and CDR2 FNYEAQ. This CDR3 comprises 16 residues. The CDR3 nucleotides read TGTGCCAGCAGCAGTACCGAAAGGGACAAAGCGAACACCATATATTTT. Its protein product is CASSSTERDKANTIYF.

The DNA of the CDR3 is TGTGCCAGCAGCCAAGATTCGACAGGGAACTATGGCTACACCTTC. This translates into CASSQDSTGNYGYTF. V usage is TRBV4-2 and J usage is TRBJ1-2; 7 bases align to TRBD1. After removal of 0 bases from V and 2 bases from J, the junction contained 3 bases not matched to a gene. This CDR3 contains 15 residues. Per the germline V gene, CDR1 is LGHNA and CDR2 is YNFKEQ.

The chain employs TRBV7-2 and TRBJ2-7; D perhaps matches TRBD2 (5 bases). V was shortened by 1 base and J by 0 bases, with 13 bases between the two germline ends. This CDR3 has 16 amino acids. Germline lookup yields CDR1 SGHTA and CDR2 FQGNSA. The CDR3 sequence is CASSLGGSESSYEQYF. The CDR3 coding sequence is TGTGCCAGCAGCTTAGGGGGTAGCGAGAGCTCCTACGAGCAGTACTTC.